Shown below are 29 T cell receptor beta chains from a single sample sequenced in a study of vaccination and CD4 T cells after COVID-19. Treatment specified: approximately 11-day PBMC culture with coronavirus spike peptide pools or control peptides (ViraFEST assay). Antigens for these TCRs are unknown. Sequenced with the Oncomine TCR Beta short-read assay was DNA taken from cultured CD4+ T cells. TCRdb re-analysed the PCR reads in MiXCR, keeping a single row per CDR3 protein. The sample includes about 11,000 distinct CDR3 sequences, approximately 53% of them seen just once. The source material was CD4+ T cells from blood, cultured in vitro. Source of these receptors: a human donor who had recovered from COVID-19.

The chain employs TRBV2 and TRBJ2-2, with TRBD2 as a possible D gene (5 bases). V was pared by 6 bases and J by 1 base, with 6 bases between. The germline CDR1 and CDR2 sequences are SNHLY and FYNNEI. This CDR3 contains 13 residues. The CDR3 here is CASRRENTGELFF. Written as DNA, the CDR3 is TGTGCCAGCAGACGGGAGAACACCGGGGAGCTGTTTTTT.

This clonotype came up a few times. This rearrangement joins TRBV5-1 to TRBJ1-1; D call uncertain. The CDR3 is 14 residues long. V was pared by 4 bases and J by 3 bases, with 13 bases between. Germline CDR1 is SGHRS and CDR2 is YFSETQ. The CDR3 reads CASSRRVKDTEAFF. The CDR3 region has the DNA TGCGCCAGCAGCCGAAGGGTAAAGGACACTGAAGCTTTCTTT.

In this sample, this clonotype turned up a few times. The chain joins TRBV21-1 to TRBJ2-7; the DNA was not compared with TRBD1, the D call given in the table. TRBV21-1 is flagged as a pseudogene. This CDR3 region has 15 residues. CDR3 DNA: TGTGCCAGCAGCAAAGCAAAAGGGGGCCTTCACGAGCAGTACTTC. Translation: CASSKAKGGLHEQYF.

The chain recombines TRBV5-6 with TRBJ2-7; 9 positions match TRBD1. Per germline, CDR1 SGHDT and CDR2 YYEEEE. V shed 4 bases and J 5 bases; nucleotides not matched to a gene: 10. This CDR3 contains 15 residues. In nucleotides, the CDR3 is TGTGCCAGCAGCGCCACCGGGACAGGGAAAAACGAGCAGTACTTC. Translated, it gives CASSATGTGKNEQYF.

The chain combines TRBV6-4 with TRBJ2-2; 14 nucleotides align to TRBD2. The germline CDR1 and CDR2 sequences are MRHNA and SNTAGT. V dropped 3 bases and J dropped 4; count of bases not matched to a gene: 1. This CDR3 contains 16 residues. CDR3 bases: TGTGCCAGCAGTGAGGGACTAGCGGGAGTCACCGGGGAGCTGTTTTTT. Protein: CASSEGLAGVTGELFF.

In this sample, this clonotype turned up a few times. The chain has TRBV6-5 and TRBJ1-5; no reliable D call. This CDR3 has 14 amino acids. From germline, CDR1 is MNHEY and CDR2 SVGAGI. Trimming removed 0 bases at V and 5 bases at J, with 8 bases between. CDR3: CASSYSGGDQPQHF. The CDR3, as DNA: TGTGCCAGCAGTTACTCAGGTGGGGATCAGCCCCAGCATTTT.

V is TRBV12-5 and J is TRBJ2-7; D ambiguous. This CDR3 has 13 residues. Trimming left V 6 bases short and J 0 bases short, with 9 bases between. Germline lookup yields CDR1 LGHNT and CDR2 FRNRAP. CDR3 residues: CASGRAASYEQYF. The CDR3 region has the DNA TGTGCTAGTGGCCGGGCGGCCTCCTACGAGCAGTACTTC.

The rearrangement uses TRBV27 and TRBJ1-6, with D unclear. The CDR3 length is 16 residues. Between the trimmed V and J ends, which lost 5 bases and 0 bases, there was a span of 11 bases. Germline V gene lookup returns CDR1 MNHEY and CDR2 SMNVEV (reference sequence). CDR3 sequence (DNA): TGTGCCAGCAGTCCCTTCAAGAGCTCCTATAATTCACCCCTCCACTTT. Translation gives CASSPFKSSYNSPLHF.

The chain links TRBV28 to TRBJ2-7; D ambiguous. Trimming stripped 10 bases from V and 5 bases from J, with 30 bases between. This CDR3 region has 17 residues. From germline, CDR1 is MDHEN and CDR2 SYDVKM. CDR3 coding DNA: TGTGCCATCACCTCCCTAGTGGGCCTCAATAGTGGACACGAGCAGTACTTC. Its protein is CAITSLVGLNSGHEQYF.

This clonotype was found a few times. The J gene is TRBJ1-5, the V gene TRBV6-1; 9 nucleotides match TRBD1. CDR3 length: 16 residues. CDR1 and CDR2 from the germline V gene are MNHNS and SASEGT. Unmatched junction bases numbered 9, after V lost 5 bases and J lost 4 bases. The CDR3 loop reads CASSQQGAGGNQPQHF. In nucleotides, the CDR3 is TGTGCCAGCAGTCAACAGGGGGCCGGGGGAAATCAGCCCCAGCATTTT.

V and J are TRBV28 and TRBJ1-1; D perhaps matches TRBD1 (6 bases). V dropped 7 bases and J dropped 6 bases, with 21 bases sitting between them. The CDR3 is made up of 15 amino acids. Per the germline V gene, CDR1 is MDHEN and CDR2 is SYDVKM. CDR3 in amino acids: CASTTPVRGRSEAFF. Written as DNA, the CDR3 is TGTGCCAGCACTACCCCGGTGAGGGGGAGGTCTGAAGCTTTCTTT.

This clonotype was counted only a few times. The chain uses TRBV7-8 and TRBJ1-2; the D is unclear. CDR3 length: 13 residues. V lost 4 bases, J lost 2 bases, and 8 bases lay in between. Per germline, CDR1 SGHVS and CDR2 FQNEAQ. The CDR3 is CASSSTVNYGYTF. The CDR3 nucleotides read TGTGCCAGCAGCTCCACGGTGAACTATGGCTACACCTTC.

The V gene is TRBV24-1, the J gene TRBJ2-1; 7 positions agree with TRBD2. V lost 7 bases and J lost 9; bases outside the gene matches: 14. Germline V gene sequence: CDR1 KGHDR, CDR2 SFDVKD. This CDR3 has 15 amino acids. The CDR3 DNA follows: TGTGCCACCAGGGGAGGGAGCGGGAATAAAGGTGAGCAGTTCTTC. This sequence encodes CATRGGSGNKGEQFF.

This clonotype has a single count. This chain uses TRBV15 with TRBJ1-3, with D perhaps matching TRBD1 (6 bases). There are 17 residues in the CDR3. CDR1 and CDR2 from the germline V gene are LNHNV and YYDKDF (reference sequence). Trimming stripped 2 bases from V and 0 bases from J, with 14 bases between. The CDR3 bases are TGTGCCACCAGCAGATTTTCAACAGGGCTCTCTGGAAACACCATATATTTT. Translated, it gives CATSRFSTGLSGNTIYF.

The chain couples TRBV10-3 to TRBJ1-5; D gene unclear. Trimming pared 8 bases from V and 3 bases from J, leaving 17 bases between. Germline CDR1 is ENHRY and CDR2 is SYGVKD. The CDR3 is 15 residues long. CDR3 coding DNA: TGTGCCATCTCCCCGTCCGGGGATGACAATCAGCCCCAGCATTTT. It yields the protein CAISPSGDDNQPQHF.

The chain carries TRBV7-9 and TRBJ1-1; D gene uncertain. Germline V gene lookup returns CDR1 SEHNR and CDR2 FQNEAQ (reference sequence). There are 12 residues in the CDR3. Trimming cost V 10 bases and J 1 base, with 10 bases left between them. The CDR3 loop is CAIKRGNTEAFF. The CDR3 DNA is TGTGCCATTAAACGGGGGAACACTGAAGCTTTCTTT.

This chain uses TRBV6-2 or TRBV6-3 with TRBJ2-2; D perhaps matches TRBD1 (6 bases). CDR3 size: 16 residues. Per germline, CDR1 MNHEY and CDR2 SVGEGT. V lost 4 bases to trimming and J lost 2 bases, with 14 bases between them. The CDR3 DNA reads as TGTGCCAGCAGTTTCCCCGACAGGCTTAACACCGGGGAGCTGTTTTTT. Protein sequence: CASSFPDRLNTGELFF.

The chain employs TRBV3-1 and TRBJ1-1, with D tentatively TRBD1 (5 bases). Germline values: CDR1 LGHDT, CDR2 YNNKEL (reference sequence). The V gene lost 3 bases and the J gene lost 0 bases, with 11 bases spanning the gap. The CDR3 length is 15 residues. The CDR3 region is CASSHQDTLNTEAFF. CDR3 sequence (DNA): TGTGCCAGCAGCCATCAGGACACCCTGAACACTGAAGCTTTCTTT.

V gene TRBV19 combines with J gene TRBJ1-5; TRBD1 matches 10 bases. CDR3 length equals 18 residues. J lost 7 bases, V lost 6 bases, and 18 bases had no gene match. Germline lookup yields CDR1 LNHDA and CDR2 SQIVND (reference sequence). The CDR3 nucleotides read TGTGCCAGTAGGCCGGGACAGGGGACCGGTCAAAAATTCCAGCCCCAGCATTTT. Translated, it gives CASRPGQGTGQKFQPQHF.

The rearrangement joins TRBV7-9 to TRBJ2-3; 14 bases fit TRBD2. Germline assignment: CDR1 SEHNR and CDR2 FQNEAQ (reference sequence). J gave up 6 bases and V 5 bases, and 7 bases lay outside the gene matches. CDR3 size: 16 residues. CDR3 residues: CASSRGTSGSTDTQYF. The CDR3 DNA sequence: TGTGCCAGCAGCAGAGGGACTAGCGGGAGTACGGATACGCAGTATTTT.

This sequence joins TRBV6-1 and TRBJ1-2; the match to TRBD1 covers 7 bases. After removal of 6 bases from V and 4 bases from J, the junction contained 8 bases not matched to a gene. The CDR3 extends over 14 amino acids. Looked up from germline, CDR1 is MNHNS and CDR2 is SASEGT. The CDR3 spells CASSLTTGAYGYTF. The DNA of the CDR3 is TGTGCCAGCAGCCTTACAACAGGGGCCTATGGCTACACCTTC.

The V call is TRBV18, the J call TRBJ2-5; D not certain. The germline V gene has CDR1 KGHSH and CDR2 LQKENI. Trimming took 4 bases from V and 5 from J, leaving 14 bases between them. There are 14 residues in the CDR3. Here the CDR3 DNA reads TGTGCCAGCTCACTGAATGGGGTTGGGGAGACCCAGTACTTC. This translates into CASSLNGVGETQYF.

This chain connects TRBV6-1 to TRBJ1-6, with 9 bases fitting TRBD1. The CDR3 is made up of 14 amino acids. Germline loops: CDR1 MNHNS, CDR2 SASEGT. J was trimmed by 9 bases and V by 6 bases; bases with no gene match: 6. CDR3 nucleotides: TGTGCCAGCAGCAAGGACAGGGGTGGTTCACCCCTCCACTTT. Its translation is CASSKDRGGSPLHF.

This clonotype was seen more than once but under ten times. DNA for the CDR3: TGTGCCACCAGTGATTTGATCGCGGCAGGTGGCACAGATACGCAGTATTTT. Translated, it gives CATSDLIAAGGTDTQYF. The V call is TRBV24-1, the J call TRBJ2-3; D unresolved. The CDR3 runs to 17 residues. V dropped 0 bases and J dropped 1 base, with 13 bases sitting between them. Per the germline V gene, CDR1 is KGHDR and CDR2 is SFDVKD.

The chain carries TRBV7-9 and TRBJ2-4; the D is unclear. Trimming removed 1 base at V and 9 bases at J, with 10 bases between. The CDR3 extends over 13 amino acids. Looked up from germline, CDR1 is SEHNR and CDR2 is FQNEAQ (reference sequence). CDR3 loop: CASSLVPSGIQYF. CDR3 in DNA: TGTGCCAGCAGCTTAGTTCCTAGTGGCATTCAGTACTTC.

This clonotype appeared a few times. The chain is built from TRBV19 and TRBJ2-3, with 7 positions matching TRBD1. CDR1 LNHDA and CDR2 SQIVND come from the germline V gene (reference sequence). The CDR3 is 19 amino acids. V dropped 10 bases and J dropped 0; count of bases not matched to a gene: 22. The CDR3 nucleotides are TGTGCCATTCATAGACTCGGGACAGAGAGACTGATAAGCACAGATACGCAGTATTTT. Translating gives CAIHRLGTERLISTDTQYF. Combining the CDR3 with reference TRBV19 and TRBJ2-3 gives the whole variable domain DGGITQSPKYLFRKEGQNVTLSCEQNLNHDAMYWYRQDPGQGLRLIYYSQIVNDFQKGDIAEGYSVSREKKESFPLTVTSAQKNPTAFYLCAIHRLGTERLISTDTQYFGPGTRLTVL.

This clonotype was counted a few times. The chain employs TRBV6-1 and TRBJ2-7; 11 positions match TRBD1. V trimming: 7 bases; J trimming: 4 bases; junction bases outside the gene matches: 12. Per germline, CDR1 MNHNS and CDR2 SASEGT. The CDR3 runs 16 residues. CDR3 bases: TGTGCCAGCATTCTAGCACGGGGACAGGGGGTTTACGAGCAGTACTTC. This translates into CASILARGQGVYEQYF.

The chain recombines TRBV14 with TRBJ2-2, with D maybe TRBD1 (6 bases). The CDR3 covers 16 residues. Germline V gives CDR1 SGHDN, CDR2 FVKESK. Trimming stripped 5 bases from V and 6 bases from J, with 19 bases between. CDR3 in amino acids: CASSLQGPTGPGELFF. For the CDR3, the DNA is TGTGCCAGCAGCTTACAGGGTCCCACGGGCCCCGGGGAGCTGTTTTTT.

This clonotype has just a few counts. The J gene is TRBJ2-1, the V gene TRBV10-3; D may correspond to TRBD1 or TRBD2 (5 bases each). Looked up from germline, CDR1 is ENHRY and CDR2 is SYGVKD. The CDR3 runs to 12 residues. The V gene lost 1 base and the J gene lost 14 bases, with 12 bases spanning the gap. Written as DNA, the CDR3 is TGTGCCATCAGTGAGTTAAGGGGACGAGAGTTCTTC. This sequence encodes CAISELRGREFF.